The following is a T cell receptor (beta chain) sequence with its context. These data originate in a study of blood T cell repertoires in COVID-19. Across the whole study: The analysed material was cDNA or gDNA that came from T cells, B-cell-depleted T cells, or PBMCs.

Original methodology: The authors estimated nucleated cell counts from reference gene primer amplification. Generated by immunoSEQ multiplex PCR, the TCRdb table keeps only in-frame clones and is missing some. For V, J and clone size, that table is used; D and trimming come from the DNA. The top ten hold 15% to 20% of the sample, which has about 170,000 clones, 79% seen once. The CDR3 totals 14 residues. Trimming left V 6 bases short and J 6 bases short, with 19 bases between. In germline, CDR1 is SGHRS, CDR2 YFSETQ. Cohorts were determined from participant-reported clinical history. The V and J genes are TRBV5-1 and TRBJ2-7, with TRBD2 as a possible D gene (7 bases). Sequencing was carried out using PBMCs or T cells enriched from blood (not recorded which). The clonotype comes from a woman between 70 and 85 years old in a cohort exposed to, infected with or recovered from COVID-19 (not recorded which). The CDR3 region is CASMTDSGVSEQYF. In DNA form, the CDR3 reads TGCGCCAGCATGACGGACAGCGGGGTAAGCGAGCAGTACTTC.